The entry that follows covers one T cell receptor beta chain sequence. Its antigen is unknown. Nothing much larger sits one base from this clone, and base qualities are not available. The immunoSEQ Assay, a bias-controlled multiplex PCR, was used to amplify TCRbeta CDR3 regions from genomic DNA. From the authors' description of their analysis: The number of nucleated cells in each sample was estimated from the amplification of reference gene primers within the assay. To quantify the absolute abundance of each unique TCRbeta CDR3 rearrangement, sequence reads were collapsed and filtered. For each sample, productive Simpson clonality was calculated as the square root of Simpson's diversity index over productive rearrangements. Entries here come from immuneACCESS through TCRdb and include only in-frame sequences with V and J called. Some clones fail to appear in such tables; in the studies checked, an unresolved V gene covers under half of the shortfall, and the cause of the remainder is unknown. That table is the source of V, J and clone size, and D and trimming were worked out from the DNA. In this sample the table shows approximately 150,000 clones, 81% of which occur a single time. Around 8.8% of the sample is taken by the ten largest.

Trimming at the junction amounts to 2 bases on V and 3 bases on J, and the germline ends lie 8 bases apart. The CDR3 runs 13 amino acids, cysteine and phenylalanine included. Kept here is only the CDR3 DNA, which spans 39 bases and is read in frame from base 1. For CDR1 and CDR2, the germline V gene lists SGHTA and FQGTGA. These data originate in a study of blood T cell repertoires in COVID-19 (dated by TCRdb to the early 2020s). Regarding the research as a whole: Collaborator samples came from the United States, Italy and Spain and covered acute and convalescent phases of COVID-19. The prospective study material was composed of cDNA or gDNA derived from T cells, B-cell-depleted T cells, or PBMCs. A freely available public database, intended as a resource for researchers studying the immune response to SARS-CoV-2, is where the repertoires were released. Subjects who had been exposed to COVID-19, were actively infected with it, or had recovered from it provided the deeply sampled blood TCRbeta repertoires that made up the dataset. Where available, HLA class I and class II types were taken from metadata supplied by the sample provider and were not determined by assay-based typing. A de-identified subject ID, COVID-19 status, age in years and sex were almost always included in the sample metadata. The samples were drawn from two sources: the first 160 participants of the ongoing ImmuneRACE study, and 1,000 to 1,500 subjects contributed by 6 global collaborators. The investigation overall reported the following: How much clinical and demographic metadata was included differed by source and by participant, and the metadata was provided uncurated.

Whole blood was collected in K2EDTA tubes by collaborating institutions according to the institutions' own protocols. For TCRbeta analysis, collaborator samples were shipped as frozen whole blood, as isolated PBMCs, or as DNA extracted from either sample type. Source material: peripheral blood. The chain uses TRBV7-3 and TRBJ2-7; no D segment can be confidently identified. The origin of this receptor is a human donor in a cohort sampled during active COVID-19. The CDR3 is CASSLDSNYEQYF. Here is the DNA: TGTGCCAGCAGCTTAGACTCGAACTACGAGCAGTACTTC.